The 14 T cell receptor beta chains below all came from one sample that was sequenced in a study of Graves' ophthalmopathy and Graves' hyperthyroidism. RNA transcripts were the template, and TCR beta CDR3 regions were amplified from them. An opening RT-PCR round employed HTBI primers and preceded a second-round multiplex PCR. TCRdb called the multiplex PCR reads again in MiXCR, with one record for every CDR3 protein. The data contain 200,000 to 250,000 distinct CDR3 sequences, over 25% of them singletons. The specimen sequenced was peripheral blood. Receptor source: a man aged 50 or older with Graves' ophthalmopathy.

This clonotype was counted a single time. This chain joins TRBV6-2 or TRBV6-3 and TRBJ2-7; 12 bases are a match to TRBD1. Germline loops: CDR1 MNHEY, CDR2 SVGEGT. V shed 6 bases, J shed 4 bases, and the junction held 10 bases outside the gene matches. The CDR3 spans 16 residues. DNA of the CDR3: TGTGCCAGCAGAAAGGGGACAGGGGGCAACGGTTACGAGCAGTACTTC. It encodes CASRKGTGGNGYEQYF.

The chain couples TRBV6-2 or TRBV6-3 to TRBJ2-7; TRBD1 matches at 7 bases. V was clipped by 7 bases and J by 5 bases; unmatched bases: 20. The CDR3 consists of 17 residues. From germline, CDR1 is MNHEY and CDR2 SVGEGT. As DNA, the CDR3 is TGTGCCAGCACCTATACAATACAGACAGGGCTGAGGGACGAGCAGTACTTC. Protein product: CASTYTIQTGLRDEQYF.

In its sample, this clonotype was seen many times. The rearrangement uses TRBV12-3 or TRBV12-4 and TRBJ2-7; D uncertain. CDR3 length: 10 residues. V gave up 3 bases and J gave up 7 bases, with 4 bases separating them. DNA for the CDR3: TGTGCCAGCAGTTTTTTAGAGCAGTACTTC. Residues: CASSFLEQYF.

This clonotype was seen a handful of times. J is TRBJ2-5 and V is TRBV20-1, with D unresolved. V gave up 4 bases and J gave up 5 bases, with 5 bases separating them. Germline CDR1 DFQATT, CDR2 SNEGSKA (reference sequence). The CDR3 has 10 residues. The CDR3 DNA follows: TGCAGTGCTATTGACGAGACCCAGTACTTC. Translating it yields CSAIDETQYF.

The sample holds many counts of this clonotype. V gene TRBV10-3 combines with J gene TRBJ2-5; 12 nucleotides match TRBD2. V lost 8 bases, J lost 1 base, and 8 bases stayed unmatched. Germline CDR1 is ENHRY and CDR2 is SYGVKD. CDR3 length: 16 residues. The CDR3 is CAIPGLAGSLQETQYF. For the CDR3, the DNA is TGTGCCATCCCGGGACTAGCGGGCTCCCTCCAAGAGACCCAGTACTTC.

Many counts were recorded for this clonotype. The chain links TRBV7-9 to TRBJ1-3; D is unclear. Trimming removed 5 bases from V and 5 bases from J, with 16 bases in between. This CDR3 contains 15 residues. Germline V CDR1 and CDR2: SEHNR, FQNEAQ (reference sequence). The CDR3: CASSRPRIDRNTIYF. The CDR3 DNA is TGTGCCAGCAGCCGACCAAGGATAGATCGAAACACCATATATTTT.

V usage is TRBV6-1 and J usage is TRBJ2-7; 8 positions agree with TRBD1. V lost 10 bases, J lost 5 bases, and 10 bases stayed unmatched. CDR1 and CDR2 (germline): MNHNS, SASEGT. The CDR3 loop spans 13 amino acids. The CDR3: CATQTGEANEQYF. The CDR3 coding sequence is TGTGCCACACAGACAGGGGAGGCTAACGAGCAGTACTTC.

The chain is built from TRBV9 and TRBJ1-1; tentative D call: TRBD1 (5 bases). Germline values: CDR1 SGDLS, CDR2 YYNGEE. CDR3 size: 14 residues. Trimming took off 4 bases at V and 5 bases at J, with 15 bases between the two ends. CDR3 in amino acids: CASSPLEGTTEAFF. CDR3 sequence (DNA): TGTGCCAGCAGCCCCCTCGAGGGGACGACTGAAGCTTTCTTT. Variable domain in full (rest from reference TRBV9 and TRBJ1-1): DSGVTQTPKHLITATGQRVTLRCSPRSGDLSVYWYQQSLDQGLQFLIQYYNGEERAKGNILERFSAQQFPDLHSELNLSSLELGDSALYFCASSPLEGTTEAFFGQGTRLTVV.

This clonotype occurred many times. The chain's CDR3 is CASSQDSGTGDSPLHF. The CDR3 region has the DNA TGCGCCAGCAGCCAAGATTCAGGGACAGGGGATTCACCCCTCCACTTT. The chain employs TRBV4-3 and TRBJ1-6; 10 bases are a match to TRBD1. Germline V gives CDR1 LGHNA, CDR2 YSLEER. The CDR3 has 16 amino acids. Unmatched junction bases numbered 4, after V lost 0 bases and J lost 8 bases.

The J gene is TRBJ2-6, the V gene TRBV12-3 or TRBV12-4; possibly TRBD1 for D (7 bases). The length of the CDR3 is 17 residues. With 7 bases removed from V and 0 bases from J, the gap between germline ends came to 16 bases. CDR3 sequence reads: CASTPGGLLSGANVLTF. DNA for the CDR3: TGTGCCAGCACCCCAGGGGGACTGCTCTCTGGGGCCAACGTCCTGACTTTC.

In this sample, this clonotype turned up many times. This chain connects TRBV7-2 to TRBJ2-6; D remains unclear. The ends were cut back, 1 base at V and 3 bases at J, with 4 bases in the middle. This CDR3 has 14 residues. Germline CDR1 SGHTA, CDR2 FQGNSA. DNA of the CDR3: TGTGCCAGCAGCTTAGATTTTGGGGCCAACGTCCTGACTTTC. Amino acids: CASSLDFGANVLTF.

This clonotype was observed a handful of times. Possible read error: a much larger clone is one base away. This rearrangement joins TRBV6-2 or TRBV6-3 to TRBJ2-7; 9 positions match TRBD2. Germline V gene lookup returns CDR1 MNHEY and CDR2 SVGEGT. The CDR3 is made up of 13 amino acids. Trimming cost V 4 bases and J 5 bases; bases outside gene matches: 3. The CDR3 DNA reads as TGTGCCAGCAGTTTAGCGGGAGCTGACGAGCAGTACTTC. It is translated as CASSLAGADEQYF.

This clonotype was recorded at least ten times. The rearrangement links TRBV4-1 to TRBJ1-2; weak D call: TRBD1 (6 bases). The germline CDR1 and CDR2 sequences are MGHRA and YSYEKL. The germline V and J ends were trimmed by 4 bases and 2 bases, with 14 bases remaining between them. This CDR3 region has 15 residues. CDR3 protein: CASSPPDRTNYGYTF. The CDR3 nucleotides are TGCGCCAGCAGCCCCCCCGACAGGACAAACTATGGCTACACCTTC.

This clonotype was counted at least ten times. The chain recombines TRBV6-5 with TRBJ1-5; D might be TRBD1 (5 bases). Germline CDR1 reads MNHEY; CDR2 reads SVGAGI. Trimming cost V 2 bases and J 7 bases, with 12 bases left between them. CDR3 length: 14 residues. CDR3 nucleotides: TGTGCCAGCAGTTACGCAGGGTCTTGGCAGCCCCAGCATTTT. This sequence encodes CASSYAGSWQPQHF.